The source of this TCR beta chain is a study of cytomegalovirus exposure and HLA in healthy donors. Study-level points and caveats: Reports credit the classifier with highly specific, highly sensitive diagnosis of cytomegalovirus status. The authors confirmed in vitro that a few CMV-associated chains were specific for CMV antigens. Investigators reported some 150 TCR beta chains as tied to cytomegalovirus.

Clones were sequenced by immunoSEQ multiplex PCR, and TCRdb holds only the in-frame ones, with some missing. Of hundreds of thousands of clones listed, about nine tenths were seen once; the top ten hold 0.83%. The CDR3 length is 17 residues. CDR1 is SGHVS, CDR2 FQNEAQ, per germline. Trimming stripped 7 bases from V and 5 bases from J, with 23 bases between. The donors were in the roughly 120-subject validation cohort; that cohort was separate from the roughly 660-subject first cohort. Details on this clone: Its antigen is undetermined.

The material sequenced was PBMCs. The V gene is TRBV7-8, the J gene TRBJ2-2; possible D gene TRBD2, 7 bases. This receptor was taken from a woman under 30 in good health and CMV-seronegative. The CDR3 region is CASNSVGGRRGTGELFF. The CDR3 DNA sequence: TGTGCCAGCAACTCCGTCGGCGGGAGAAGGGGGACCGGGGAGCTGTTTTTT. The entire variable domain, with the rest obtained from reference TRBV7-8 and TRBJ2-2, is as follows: GAGVSQSPRYKVAKRGQDVALRCDPISGHVSLFWYQQALGQGPEFLTYFQNEAQLDKSGLPSDRFFAERPEGSVSTLKIQRTQQEDSAVYLCASNSVGGRRGTGELFFGEGSRLTVL.